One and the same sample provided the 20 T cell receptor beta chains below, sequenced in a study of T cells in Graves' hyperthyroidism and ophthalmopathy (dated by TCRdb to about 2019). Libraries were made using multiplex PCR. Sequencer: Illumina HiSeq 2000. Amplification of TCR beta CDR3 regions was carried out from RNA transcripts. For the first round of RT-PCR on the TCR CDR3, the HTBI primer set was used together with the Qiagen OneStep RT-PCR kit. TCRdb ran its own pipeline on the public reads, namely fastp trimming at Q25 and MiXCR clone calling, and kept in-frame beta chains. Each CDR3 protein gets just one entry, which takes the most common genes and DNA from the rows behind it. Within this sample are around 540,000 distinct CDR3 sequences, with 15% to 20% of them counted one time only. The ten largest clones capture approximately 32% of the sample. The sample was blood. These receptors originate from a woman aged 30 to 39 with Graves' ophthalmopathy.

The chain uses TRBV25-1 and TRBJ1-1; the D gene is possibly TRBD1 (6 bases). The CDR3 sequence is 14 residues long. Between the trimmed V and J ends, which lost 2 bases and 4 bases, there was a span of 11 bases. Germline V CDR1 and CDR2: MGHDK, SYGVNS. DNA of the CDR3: TGTGCCAGCAGTGAAGTTTGGGGGCCCACTGAAGCTTTCTTT. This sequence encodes CASSEVWGPTEAFF.

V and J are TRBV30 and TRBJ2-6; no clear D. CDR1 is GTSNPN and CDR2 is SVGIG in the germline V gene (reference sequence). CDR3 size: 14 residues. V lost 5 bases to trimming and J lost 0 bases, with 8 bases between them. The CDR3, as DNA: TGTGCCTGGGCCTGGGGCTCTGGGGCCAACGTCCTGACTTTC. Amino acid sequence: CAWAWGSGANVLTF. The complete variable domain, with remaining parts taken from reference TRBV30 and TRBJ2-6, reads SQTIHQWPATLVQPVGSPLSLECTVEGTSNPNLYWYRQAAGRGLQLLFYSVGIGQISSEVPQNLSASRPQDRQFILSSKKLLLSDSGFYLCAWAWGSGANVLTFGAGSRLTVL.

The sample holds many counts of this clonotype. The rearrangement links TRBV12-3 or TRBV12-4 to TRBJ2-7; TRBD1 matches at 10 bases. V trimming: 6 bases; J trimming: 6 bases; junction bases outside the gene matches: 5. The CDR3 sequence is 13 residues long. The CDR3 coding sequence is TGTGCCAGCAGGGGCGGGACAGGGGTCGAGCAGTACTTC. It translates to CASRGGTGVEQYF.

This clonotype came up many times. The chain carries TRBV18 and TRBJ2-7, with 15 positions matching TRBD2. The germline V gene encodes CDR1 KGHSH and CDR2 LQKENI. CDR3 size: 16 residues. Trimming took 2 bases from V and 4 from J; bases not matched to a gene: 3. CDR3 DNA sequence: TGTGCCAGCTCACCATCTGGACTAGCGGGAGGGTACGAGCAGTACTTC. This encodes CASSPSGLAGGYEQYF.

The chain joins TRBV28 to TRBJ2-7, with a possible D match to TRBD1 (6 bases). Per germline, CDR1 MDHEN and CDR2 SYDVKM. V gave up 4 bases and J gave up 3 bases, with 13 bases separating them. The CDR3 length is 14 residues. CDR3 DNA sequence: TGTGCCAGCAGTTCCCCGTACAGGGTCTACGAGCAGTACTTC. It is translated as CASSSPYRVYEQYF.

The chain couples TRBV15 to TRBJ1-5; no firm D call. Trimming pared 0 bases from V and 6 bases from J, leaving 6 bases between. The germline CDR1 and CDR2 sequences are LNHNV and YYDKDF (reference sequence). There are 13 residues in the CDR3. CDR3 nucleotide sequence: TGTGCCACCAGCAGAGATATAGGTCAGCCCCAGCATTTT. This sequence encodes CATSRDIGQPQHF. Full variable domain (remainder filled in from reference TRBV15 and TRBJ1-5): DAMVIQNPRYQVTQFGKPVTLSCSQTLNHNVMYWYQQKSSQAPKLLFHYYDKDFNNEADTPDNFQSRRPNTSFCFLDIRSPGLGDTAMYLCATSRDIGQPQHFGDGTRLSIL.

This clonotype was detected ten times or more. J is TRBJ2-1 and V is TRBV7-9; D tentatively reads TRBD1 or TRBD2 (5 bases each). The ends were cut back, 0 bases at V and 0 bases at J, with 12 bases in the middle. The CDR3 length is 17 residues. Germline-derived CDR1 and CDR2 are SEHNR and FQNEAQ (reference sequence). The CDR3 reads CASSLAAWGSSYNEQFF. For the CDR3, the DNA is TGTGCCAGCAGCTTAGCCGCCTGGGGGAGCTCCTACAATGAGCAGTTCTTC.

The CDR3 region has the DNA TGCAGTGCCCCTCAACAGGGGTATAATTCACCCCTCCACTTT. It is translated as CSAPQQGYNSPLHF. The genes are TRBV20-1 and TRBJ1-6, with 7 nucleotides matching TRBD1. Germline V gene data show CDR1 as DFQATT and CDR2 as SNEGSKA (reference sequence). The CDR3 loop spans 14 amino acids. V shed 6 bases and J 4 bases; nucleotides not matched to a gene: 6.

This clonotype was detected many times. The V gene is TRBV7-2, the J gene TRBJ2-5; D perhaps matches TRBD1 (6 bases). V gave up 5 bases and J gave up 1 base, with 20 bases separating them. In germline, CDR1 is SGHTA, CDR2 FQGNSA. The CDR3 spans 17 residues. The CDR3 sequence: CASSLHYRAGGQETQYF. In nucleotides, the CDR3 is TGTGCCAGCAGCCTCCACTACAGGGCTGGGGGCCAAGAGACCCAGTACTTC.

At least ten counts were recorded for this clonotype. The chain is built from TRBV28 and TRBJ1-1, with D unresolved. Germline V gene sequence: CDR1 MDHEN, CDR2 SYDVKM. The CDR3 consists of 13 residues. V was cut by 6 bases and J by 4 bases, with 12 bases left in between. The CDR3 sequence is CASREAGITEAFF. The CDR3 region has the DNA TGTGCCAGCAGAGAGGCGGGGATCACTGAAGCTTTCTTT. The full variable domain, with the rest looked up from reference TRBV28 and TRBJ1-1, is DVKVTQSSRYLVKRTGEKVFLECVQDMDHENMFWYRQDPGLGLRLIYFSYDVKMKEKGDIPEGYSVSREKKERFSLILESASTNQTSMYLCASREAGITEAFFGQGTRLTVV.

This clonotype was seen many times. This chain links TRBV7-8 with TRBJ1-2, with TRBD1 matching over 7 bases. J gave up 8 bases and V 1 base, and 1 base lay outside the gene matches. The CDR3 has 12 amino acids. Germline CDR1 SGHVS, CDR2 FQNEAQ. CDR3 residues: CASSLGQGGYTF. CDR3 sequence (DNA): TGTGCCAGCAGCTTAGGACAGGGAGGCTACACCTTC.

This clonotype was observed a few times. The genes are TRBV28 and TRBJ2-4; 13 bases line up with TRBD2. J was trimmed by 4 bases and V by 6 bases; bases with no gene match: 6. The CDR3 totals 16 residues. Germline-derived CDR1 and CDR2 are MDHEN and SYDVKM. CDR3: CASRQTSGRGKNIQYF. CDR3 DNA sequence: TGTGCCAGCAGGCAAACTAGCGGGAGGGGGAAAAACATTCAGTACTTC.

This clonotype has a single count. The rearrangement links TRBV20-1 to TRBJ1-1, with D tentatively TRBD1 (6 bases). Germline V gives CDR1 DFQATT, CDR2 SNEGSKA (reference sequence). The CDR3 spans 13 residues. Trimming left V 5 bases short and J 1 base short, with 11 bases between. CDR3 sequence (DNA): TGCAGTGCTGCGAAGACAGGGAACACTGAAGCTTTCTTT. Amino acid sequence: CSAAKTGNTEAFF.

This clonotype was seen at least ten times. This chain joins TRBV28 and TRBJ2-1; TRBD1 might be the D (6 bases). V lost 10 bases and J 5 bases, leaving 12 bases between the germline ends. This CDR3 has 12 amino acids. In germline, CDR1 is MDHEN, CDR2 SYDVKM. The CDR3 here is CATEQGNNEQFF. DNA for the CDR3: TGTGCCACCGAACAGGGAAACAATGAGCAGTTCTTC.

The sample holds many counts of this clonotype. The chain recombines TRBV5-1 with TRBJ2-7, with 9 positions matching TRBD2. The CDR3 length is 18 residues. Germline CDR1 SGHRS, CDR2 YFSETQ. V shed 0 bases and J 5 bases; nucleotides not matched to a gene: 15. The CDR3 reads CASSLAGASGIGRNEQYF. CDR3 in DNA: TGCGCCAGCAGCTTGGCCGGGGCTAGCGGGATTGGCCGTAACGAGCAGTACTTC.

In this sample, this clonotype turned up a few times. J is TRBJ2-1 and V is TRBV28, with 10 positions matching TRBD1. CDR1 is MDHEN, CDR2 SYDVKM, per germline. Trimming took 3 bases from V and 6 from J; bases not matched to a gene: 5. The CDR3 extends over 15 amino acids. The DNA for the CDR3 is TGTGCCAGCAGTTTGGTGACAGGGGGCCTCAATGAGCAGTTCTTC. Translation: CASSLVTGGLNEQFF.

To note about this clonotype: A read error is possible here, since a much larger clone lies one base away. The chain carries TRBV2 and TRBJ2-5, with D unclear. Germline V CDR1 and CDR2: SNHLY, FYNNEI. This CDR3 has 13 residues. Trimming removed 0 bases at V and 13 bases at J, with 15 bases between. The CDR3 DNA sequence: TGTGCCAGCAGTGAAGCGGAGTGGTTGGTTCGGTACTTC. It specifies CASSEAEWLVRYF. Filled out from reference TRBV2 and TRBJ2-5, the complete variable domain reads EPEVTQTPSHQVTQMGQEVILRCVPISNHLYFYWYRQILGQKVEFLVSFYNNEISEKSEIFDDQFSVERPDGSNFTLKIRSTKLEDSAMYFCASSEAEWLVRYFGPGTRLLVL.

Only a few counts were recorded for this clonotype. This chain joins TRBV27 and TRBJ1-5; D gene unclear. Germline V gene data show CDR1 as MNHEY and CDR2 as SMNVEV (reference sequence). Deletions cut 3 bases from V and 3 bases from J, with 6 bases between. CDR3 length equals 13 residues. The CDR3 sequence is CASSLEFNQPQHF. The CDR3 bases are TGTGCCAGCAGTTTGGAGTTCAATCAGCCCCAGCATTTT.

The CDR3 here is CAWSVGGTSGTQYF. The CDR3 DNA follows: TGTGCCTGGAGTGTAGGCGGGACTAGCGGGACCCAGTACTTC. This chain joins TRBV30 and TRBJ2-5, with 11 bases aligning to TRBD2. This CDR3 comprises 14 residues. Losses at the gene ends were 0 bases for V and 7 bases for J; bases not matched to a gene: 4. Germline lookup yields CDR1 GTSNPN and CDR2 SVGIG (reference sequence). Complete variable domain (other parts from reference TRBV30 and TRBJ2-5): SQTIHQWPATLVQPVGSPLSLECTVEGTSNPNLYWYRQAAGRGLQLLFYSVGIGQISSEVPQNLSASRPQDRQFILSSKKLLLSDSGFYLCAWSVGGTSGTQYFGPGTRLLVL.

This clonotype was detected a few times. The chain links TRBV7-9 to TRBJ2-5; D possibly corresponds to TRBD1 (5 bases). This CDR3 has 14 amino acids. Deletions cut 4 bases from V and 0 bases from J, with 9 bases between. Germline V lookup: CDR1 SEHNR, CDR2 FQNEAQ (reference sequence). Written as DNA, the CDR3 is TGTGCCAGCAGCTCCCCGACAGACCAAGAGACCCAGTACTTC. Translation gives CASSSPTDQETQYF.